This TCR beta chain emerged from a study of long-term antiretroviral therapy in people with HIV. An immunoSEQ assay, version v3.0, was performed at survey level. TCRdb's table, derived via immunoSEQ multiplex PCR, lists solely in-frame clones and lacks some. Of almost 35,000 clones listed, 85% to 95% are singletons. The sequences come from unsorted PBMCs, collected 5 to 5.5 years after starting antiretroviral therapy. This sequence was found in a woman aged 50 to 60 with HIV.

As DNA, the CDR3 is TGTGCCAGCAGCCTAGGCACTGCCGGAAACACCATATATTTT. Residues: CASSLGTAGNTIYF. The chain has TRBV11-2 and TRBJ1-3, with D unresolved. Germline-derived CDR1 and CDR2 are SGHAT and FQNNGV. The CDR3 has 14 amino acids. The V gene lost 5 bases and the J gene lost 4 bases, with 12 bases spanning the gap.